The clone carrying this T cell receptor (beta chain) was found many times. Its specificity is unknown. This record comes from a study of Graves' ophthalmopathy and Graves' hyperthyroidism. Study-level findings and limits: Built on 13 signatures, a model told ophthalmopathy apart from stable hyperthyroidism with around 90% sensitivity and around 80% specificity.

Scientists amplified the TCR beta CDR3 regions from RNA transcripts. RT-PCR in the first round used HTBI primers; a second-round multiplex PCR followed. TCRdb called the multiplex PCR reads again in MiXCR, with one record for every CDR3 protein. The sample has 300,000 to 400,000 distinct CDR3 sequences, about a sixth seen once. Hyperthyroidism counted as stable given no ophthalmopathy within 18 months of follow-up. This TCR was sampled from an adult woman with stable Graves' hyperthyroidism. What was sequenced was peripheral blood.

The CDR3 DNA reads TGTGCCAGCAGTTCCTCCGCCCGACTTGGGGCCAAAAACATTCAGTACTTC. Translated: CASSSSARLGAKNIQYF. This chain connects TRBV6-9 to TRBJ2-4, with D unclear. CDR3 length equals 17 residues. Per the germline V gene, CDR1 is MNHGY and CDR2 is SVAAGI. V lost 4 bases and J lost 1, with 17 bases in between.